These 30 T cell receptor beta chains came from one sample sequenced in a study of T-cell memory formation after mild COVID-19. TCRdb passed the 5' RACE reads through MiXCR, listing each CDR3 protein once. The repertoire holds roughly 100,000 distinct CDR3 sequences, with approximately 13% as singletons. Sequenced: PBMCs or a T cell subset sorted from them (not recorded which). Receptors originate from an adult woman who had mild COVID-19 (a few samples of this study predate the infection). Cell type and time point are not known.

The genes are TRBV7-9 and TRBJ2-3; no clear D. V lost 3 bases to trimming and J lost 2 bases, with 6 bases between them. The germline CDR1 and CDR2 sequences are SEHNR and FQNEAQ (reference sequence). The CDR3 sequence is 13 residues long. CDR3 coding DNA: TGTGCCAGCAGCTTGAGCACCACAGATACGCAGTATTTT. Its protein is CASSLSTTDTQYF.

V usage is TRBV7-8 and J usage is TRBJ2-1; D perhaps matches TRBD2 (6 bases). V was pared by 11 bases and J by 0 bases, with 14 bases between. CDR1 and CDR2 from the germline V gene are SGHVS and FQNEAQ. The CDR3 runs 14 residues. CDR3 in amino acids: CASEERASYNEQFF. The CDR3, as DNA: TGTGCCTCCGAGGAGCGGGCCTCCTACAATGAGCAGTTCTTC.

The chain combines TRBV20-1 with TRBJ2-1, with D unclear. The V end was cut by 7 bases, the J end by 6 bases, with 10 bases between. The germline gives CDR1 DFQATT, CDR2 SNEGSKA (reference sequence). The CDR3 loop spans 11 amino acids. DNA of the CDR3: TGCAGTGGCCCTTGGCGCAATGAGCAGTTCTTC. Residues: CSGPWRNEQFF.

The CDR3 reads CASSLSAGVYEQYF. CDR3 nucleotide sequence: TGCGCCAGCAGCCTCTCAGCGGGAGTGTACGAGCAGTACTTC. V gene TRBV4-1 combines with J gene TRBJ2-7; 8 nucleotides agree with TRBD2. The CDR3 length is 14 residues. The ends lost 4 bases at V and 4 bases at J; junction bases unmatched: 6. Looked up from germline, CDR1 is MGHRA and CDR2 is YSYEKL.

In nucleotides, the CDR3 is TGTGCCAGCAGCCCCCCCGAGACCGGGGAGCTGTTTTTT. Protein: CASSPPETGELFF. The V gene is TRBV3-1, the J gene TRBJ2-2; D not resolved. Trimming removed 4 bases at V and 5 bases at J, with 8 bases between. This CDR3 is built from 13 residues. Germline V CDR1 and CDR2: LGHDT, YNNKEL (reference sequence).

The V and J genes are TRBV4-1 and TRBJ1-2, with D possibly being TRBD1 (5 bases). Trimming took off 0 bases at V and 8 bases at J, with 16 bases between the two ends. This CDR3 has 15 residues. Germline V lookup: CDR1 MGHRA, CDR2 YSYEKL. The DNA of the CDR3 is TGCGCCAGCAGCCAAGATCTCAACGGGGCGCGCGGCTACACCTTC. It is translated as CASSQDLNGARGYTF.

This clonotype was found a few times. The chain recombines TRBV12-3 or TRBV12-4 with TRBJ2-7; D possibly corresponds to TRBD1 (5 bases). Trimming left V 2 bases short and J 3 bases short, with 8 bases between. The CDR3 is made up of 13 amino acids. CDR3 DNA sequence: TGTGCCAGCAGTTTATACAGGATCTACGAGCAGTACTTC. Protein product: CASSLYRIYEQYF.

This clonotype was counted between two and nine times. The gene calls are TRBV15 and TRBJ2-7; the D gene is possibly TRBD2 (6 bases). V gave up 4 bases and J gave up 2 bases, with 15 bases separating them. Germline loops: CDR1 LNHNV, CDR2 YYDKDF (reference sequence). CDR3 length equals 15 residues. CDR3 DNA: TGTGCCACCAGCATCAGGAGGGACGGGGCCTACGAGCAGTACTTC. Residues: CATSIRRDGAYEQYF. Drawing the rest from reference TRBV15 and TRBJ2-7, the complete variable domain is DAMVIQNPRYQVTQFGKPVTLSCSQTLNHNVMYWYQQKSSQAPKLLFHYYDKDFNNEADTPDNFQSRRPNTSFCFLDIRSPGLGDTAMYLCATSIRRDGAYEQYFGPGTRLTVT.

The rearrangement uses TRBV7-2 and TRBJ2-3, with D unclear. The ends were cut back, 5 bases at V and 2 bases at J, with 14 bases in the middle. CDR1 and CDR2 from the germline V gene are SGHTA and FQGNSA. The CDR3 has 15 amino acids. The CDR3 DNA reads as TGTGCCAGCAGCCCTCGAGGAGCCTACACAGATACGCAGTATTTT. Protein sequence: CASSPRGAYTDTQYF.

V usage is TRBV7-8 and J usage is TRBJ2-1; weak D call: TRBD2 (7 bases). This CDR3 comprises 17 residues. Germline values: CDR1 SGHVS, CDR2 FQNEAQ. V lost 5 bases and J 0 bases, leaving 17 bases between the germline ends. The DNA for the CDR3 is TGTGCCAGCAGCACACCAGGGAGGGGGACCTCCTACAATGAGCAGTTCTTC. This translates into CASSTPGRGTSYNEQFF.

V usage is TRBV7-9 and J usage is TRBJ1-5; D remains unclear. The CDR3 has 14 residues. Germline V gives CDR1 SEHNR, CDR2 FQNEAQ (reference sequence). V lost 5 bases, J lost 2 bases, and 10 bases lay in between. The CDR3 nucleotides read TGTGCCAGCAGCCCGCGCGAAGGCAATCAGCCCCAGCATTTT. It specifies CASSPREGNQPQHF.

There are a few counts of this clonotype. The V gene is TRBV4-1, the J gene TRBJ1-2; D call uncertain. CDR1 is MGHRA, CDR2 YSYEKL, per germline. CDR3 length: 16 residues. V was cut by 0 bases and J by 0 bases, with 11 bases left in between. CDR3 loop: CASSQDYRLANYGYTF. The CDR3 nucleotides are TGCGCCAGCAGCCAAGATTATCGCCTTGCTAACTATGGCTACACCTTC.

This clonotype was observed a few times. The chain recombines TRBV7-9 with TRBJ1-5; the match to TRBD1 covers 8 bases. The CDR3 is 17 amino acids. Germline loops: CDR1 SEHNR, CDR2 FQNEAQ (reference sequence). J was trimmed by 6 bases and V by 4 bases; bases with no gene match: 14. This chain's CDR3 is CASSSFAGQGEGQPQHF. Here the CDR3 DNA reads TGTGCCAGCAGCTCCTTTGCCGGACAGGGTGAAGGTCAGCCCCAGCATTTT.

The rearrangement uses TRBV12-3 or TRBV12-4 and TRBJ1-2; D is undetermined. This CDR3 is built from 15 residues. With 5 bases removed from V and 4 bases from J, the gap between germline ends came to 17 bases. The CDR3 DNA reads as TGTGCCAGCAGTACCCCCGGAGGGCGGCGCTATGGCTACACCTTC. It specifies CASSTPGGRRYGYTF.

The J gene is TRBJ2-7, the V gene TRBV29-1, with 10 bases fitting TRBD2. The germline V gene has CDR1 SQVTM and CDR2 ANQGSEA. Trimming removed 6 bases from V and 5 bases from J; junction bases left unmatched: 7. The CDR3 totals 13 residues. The CDR3 nucleotides read TGCAGCGTCCAAGCGGGAGGGTACAACGAGCAGTACTTC. It codes for CSVQAGGYNEQYF.

The J gene is TRBJ1-2, the V gene TRBV3-1; TRBD1 matches at 7 bases. Germline trimming cut 0 bases from V and 8 bases from J; bases unmatched to any gene: 18. CDR3 length equals 18 residues. Germline V lookup: CDR1 LGHDT, CDR2 YNNKEL (reference sequence). CDR3 loop: CASSQDQNEDRLRPGYTF. The CDR3 coding sequence is TGTGCCAGCAGCCAAGACCAGAACGAGGACAGGCTCCGACCCGGCTACACCTTC.

The V and J genes are TRBV5-1 and TRBJ2-7, with D possibly being TRBD1 (6 bases). This CDR3 has 14 amino acids. CDR1 SGHRS and CDR2 YFSETQ come from the germline V gene. V was clipped by 1 base and J by 3 bases, with 11 bases between them. CDR3 amino acids: CASSLYRTDYEQYF. The CDR3 DNA follows: TGCGCCAGCAGCTTGTACAGGACAGACTACGAGCAGTACTTC.

This clonotype has only a few counts. V gene TRBV5-6 combines with J gene TRBJ1-1; weak D call: TRBD1 (6 bases). With 3 bases removed from V and 0 bases from J, the gap between germline ends came to 12 bases. The CDR3 contains 15 residues. Germline V gene sequence: CDR1 SGHDT, CDR2 YYEEEE. The CDR3 nucleotides read TGTGCCAGCAGCTCCGACAGGTACTTGAACACTGAAGCTTTCTTT. Its translation is CASSSDRYLNTEAFF.

This clonotype was counted between two and nine times. V and J are TRBV5-1 and TRBJ2-7; 7 bases map to TRBD2. Germline V gene lookup returns CDR1 SGHRS and CDR2 YFSETQ. The CDR3 sequence is 14 residues long. Trimming took 2 bases from V and 1 from J; bases not matched to a gene: 3. CDR3 DNA sequence: TGCGCCAGCAGCTTCGGTAGCGGGTCCTACGAGCAGTACTTC. Translating gives CASSFGSGSYEQYF.

Only a few counts were recorded for this clonotype. CDR3 in amino acids: CASSLGGPNQPQHF. The CDR3 DNA sequence: TGTGCCAGCAGTTTAGGGGGCCCCAATCAGCCCCAGCATTTT. The J gene is TRBJ1-5, the V gene TRBV12-3 or TRBV12-4; a weak D match, TRBD1 (5 bases). The CDR3 spans 14 residues. Trimming removed 1 base at V and 3 bases at J, with 7 bases between.

This clonotype was observed a handful of times. V usage is TRBV20-1 and J usage is TRBJ2-7; 10 nucleotides align to TRBD2. There are 16 residues in the CDR3. The germline gives CDR1 DFQATT, CDR2 SNEGSKA (reference sequence). V shed 3 bases, J shed 5 bases, and the junction held 13 bases outside the gene matches. In DNA form, the CDR3 reads TGCAGTGCTAGGGACCAGCGGGAGGGCCCTCTCGACGAGCAGTACTTC. It encodes CSARDQREGPLDEQYF.

This clonotype was detected many times. The genes are TRBV27 and TRBJ1-1; perhaps TRBD1 as D (5 bases). The CDR3 is 18 residues long. Deletions cut 3 bases from V and 1 base from J, with 21 bases between. In germline, CDR1 is MNHEY, CDR2 SMNVEV (reference sequence). In DNA form, the CDR3 reads TGTGCCAGCAGTTTCTATGGCAGGGATGGGGTATGGAACACTGAAGCTTTCTTT. Amino acid sequence: CASSFYGRDGVWNTEAFF.

The chain carries TRBV20-1 and TRBJ2-7, with 10 bases matching TRBD2. The CDR3 runs 16 residues. Trimming took 1 base from V and 2 from J; bases not matched to a gene: 8. The germline CDR1 and CDR2 sequences are DFQATT and SNEGSKA (reference sequence). In DNA form, the CDR3 reads TGCAGTGCTAGAGCCAGGCTAGCGGGGGCCACCTACGAGCAGTACTTC. This codes for CSARARLAGATYEQYF.

This chain joins TRBV18 and TRBJ2-5; perhaps TRBD1 as D (5 bases). CDR1 is KGHSH and CDR2 is LQKENI in the germline V gene. The CDR3 has 11 amino acids. V lost 8 bases and J 5 bases, leaving 9 bases between the germline ends. CDR3 residues: CASTKGETQYF. CDR3 in DNA: TGTGCCAGCACAAAGGGGGAGACCCAGTACTTC.

This chain links TRBV5-1 with TRBJ2-1, with 7 bases that match TRBD1. The CDR3 is 14 amino acids. Germline V gene sequence: CDR1 SGHRS, CDR2 YFSETQ. J gave up 3 bases and V 7 bases, and 7 bases lay outside the gene matches. In DNA, the CDR3 is TGCGCCAGCCACTTGACAGGGAACTACAATGAGCAGTTCTTC. Translation gives CASHLTGNYNEQFF. The whole variable domain, filled in from reference TRBV5-1 and TRBJ2-1, reads KAGVTQTPRYLIKTRGQQVTLSCSPISGHRSVSWYQQTPGQGLQFLFEYFSETQRNKGNFPGRFSGRQFSNSRSEMNVSTLELGDSALYLCASHLTGNYNEQFFGPGTRLTVL.

This clonotype has more than one count but fewer than ten. The chain uses TRBV24-1 and TRBJ1-2; D ambiguous. This CDR3 has 14 residues. The V end lost 6 bases, the J end lost 3 bases, and 13 bases lay between the germline ends. Germline assignment: CDR1 KGHDR and CDR2 SFDVKD. In DNA form, the CDR3 reads TGTGCCACCAGTCCCCCCTCATCTCACTATGGCTACACCTTC. Translation: CATSPPSSHYGYTF.

This clonotype has just a few counts. The V and J genes are TRBV29-1 and TRBJ1-1, with D possibly matching TRBD1 (5 bases). Germline-derived CDR1 and CDR2 are SQVTM and ANQGSEA. V was cut by 6 bases and J by 4 bases, with 15 bases left in between. The CDR3 extends over 13 amino acids. The CDR3 DNA sequence: TGCAGCGTATATTTTGGGGGTCGCACTGAAGCTTTCTTT. It codes for CSVYFGGRTEAFF.

The table lists this clonotype with a few counts. The J gene is TRBJ1-1, the V gene TRBV12-5, with 7 bases matching TRBD1. CDR3 length: 13 amino acids. V was clipped by 1 base and J by 8 bases; unmatched bases: 4. Germline CDR1 LGHNT, CDR2 FRNRAP. The DNA of the CDR3 is TGTGCTAGTGGTTTGGCCGCAGGGGGAGAAGCTTTCTTT. Translating gives CASGLAAGGEAFF.

The chain is built from TRBV4-1 and TRBJ2-7, with D possibly being TRBD2 (5 bases). The germline V and J ends were trimmed by 1 base and 4 bases, with 17 bases remaining between them. This CDR3 is 16 amino acids long. Germline V CDR1 and CDR2: MGHRA, YSYEKL. Here the CDR3 DNA reads TGCGCCAGCAGCCAAGTTTTCGGGGTACCCCAGTACGAGCAGTACTTC. This gives the protein CASSQVFGVPQYEQYF.

The chain has TRBV7-9 and TRBJ2-5; 8 positions agree with TRBD2. Germline trimming cut 4 bases from V and 5 bases from J; bases unmatched to any gene: 0. The V gene's germline CDR1 is SEHNR and CDR2 FQNEAQ (reference sequence). This CDR3 comprises 12 residues. CDR3 sequence: CASSSGGETQYF. CDR3 nucleotides: TGTGCCAGCAGCTCGGGGGGGGAGACCCAGTACTTC.